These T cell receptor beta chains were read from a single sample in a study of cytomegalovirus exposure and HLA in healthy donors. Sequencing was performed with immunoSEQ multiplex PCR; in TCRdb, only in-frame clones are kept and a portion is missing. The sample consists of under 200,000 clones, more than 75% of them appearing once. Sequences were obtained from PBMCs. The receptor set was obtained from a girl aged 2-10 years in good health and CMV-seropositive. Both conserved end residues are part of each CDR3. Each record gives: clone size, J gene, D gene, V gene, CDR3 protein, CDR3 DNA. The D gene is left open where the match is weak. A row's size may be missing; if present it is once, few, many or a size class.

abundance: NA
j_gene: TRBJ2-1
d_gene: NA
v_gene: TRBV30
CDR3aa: CACREYNEQFF
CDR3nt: TGTGCCTGCCGGGAGTACAATGAGCAGTTCTTC

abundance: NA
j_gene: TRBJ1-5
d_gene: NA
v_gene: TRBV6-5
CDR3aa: CASSPQGSSNQPQHF
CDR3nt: TGTGCCAGCAGTCCTCAGGGTTCCAGCAATCAGCCCCAGCATTTT

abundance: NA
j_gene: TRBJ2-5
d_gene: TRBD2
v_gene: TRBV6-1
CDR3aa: CASSEYGGGLPETQYF
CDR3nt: TGTGCCAGCAGTGAATATGGGGGAGGGCTTCCAGAGACCCAGTACTTC

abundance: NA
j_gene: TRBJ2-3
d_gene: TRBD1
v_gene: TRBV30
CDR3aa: CASGTGGPAGLGDTQYF
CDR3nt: TGTGCCTCAGGGACAGGGGGCCCCGCAGGGCTCGGGGATACGCAGTATTTT

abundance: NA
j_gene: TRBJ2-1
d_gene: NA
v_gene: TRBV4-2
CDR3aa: CASSQEVRGVSNEQFF
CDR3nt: TGTGCCAGCAGCCAAGAAGTCAGGGGGGTATCGAATGAGCAGTTCTTC

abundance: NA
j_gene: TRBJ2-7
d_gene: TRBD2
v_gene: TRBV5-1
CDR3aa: CASSLAGGRAYEQYF
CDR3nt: TGCGCCAGCAGCTTGGCTGGCGGGAGGGCCTACGAGCAGTACTTC

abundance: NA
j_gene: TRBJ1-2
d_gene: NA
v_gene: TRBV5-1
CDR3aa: CASSYQGPGMYGYTF
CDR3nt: TGCGCCAGCAGCTACCAGGGGCCGGGGATGTATGGCTACACCTTC

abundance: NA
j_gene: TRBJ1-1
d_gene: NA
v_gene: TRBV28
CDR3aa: CASSFQVNTEAFF
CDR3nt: TGTGCCAGCAGTTTTCAGGTGAACACTGAAGCTTTCTTT

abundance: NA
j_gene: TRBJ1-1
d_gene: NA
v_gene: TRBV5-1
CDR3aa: CASSFGGSMNTEAFF
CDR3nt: TGCGCCAGCAGCTTCGGGGGAAGCATGAACACTGAAGCTTTCTTT

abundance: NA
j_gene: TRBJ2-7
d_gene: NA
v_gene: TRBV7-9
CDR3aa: CASSLSDEQYF
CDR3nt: TGTGCCAGCAGCCTTAGCGACGAGCAGTACTTC

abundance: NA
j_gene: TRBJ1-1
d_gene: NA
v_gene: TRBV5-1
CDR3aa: CASSLGPRGGTEAFF
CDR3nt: TGCGCCAGCAGCTTGGGACCTAGGGGTGGCACTGAAGCTTTCTTT

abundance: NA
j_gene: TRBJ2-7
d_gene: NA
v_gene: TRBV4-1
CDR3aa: CASSQEGKGGYEQYF
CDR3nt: TGCGCCAGCAGCCAAGAAGGTAAAGGGGGATACGAGCAGTACTTC

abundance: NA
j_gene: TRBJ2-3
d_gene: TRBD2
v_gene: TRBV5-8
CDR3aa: CASSLATSGRPTDTQYF
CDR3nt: TGTGCCAGCAGCTTGGCGACTAGCGGGAGGCCAACAGATACGCAGTATTTT

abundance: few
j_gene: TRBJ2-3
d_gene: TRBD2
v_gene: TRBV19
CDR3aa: CASKDSGRSTDTQYF
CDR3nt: TGTGCCAGTAAGGATAGCGGGAGGTCCACAGATACGCAGTATTTT

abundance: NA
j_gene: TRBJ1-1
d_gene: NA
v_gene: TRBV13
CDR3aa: CASSDDRSRTEAFF
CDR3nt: TGTGCCAGCAGCGACGACAGGAGTAGGACTGAAGCTTTCTTT

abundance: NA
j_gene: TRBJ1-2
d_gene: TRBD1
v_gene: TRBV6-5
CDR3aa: CASSATGVGYGYTF
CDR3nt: TGTGCCAGCAGTGCTACAGGGGTGGGCTATGGCTACACCTTC

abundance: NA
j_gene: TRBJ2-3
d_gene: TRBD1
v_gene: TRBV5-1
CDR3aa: CASSLETGADTQYF
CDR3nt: TGCGCCAGCAGCTTGGAGACAGGGGCAGATACGCAGTATTTT

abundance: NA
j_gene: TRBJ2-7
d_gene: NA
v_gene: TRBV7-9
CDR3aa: CASSIYEQYF
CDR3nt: TGTGCCAGCAGTATATACGAGCAGTACTTC

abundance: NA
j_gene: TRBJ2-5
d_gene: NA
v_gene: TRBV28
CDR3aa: CASSRPGRPETQYF
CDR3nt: TGTGCCAGCAGTCGCCCCGGCAGGCCAGAGACCCAGTACTTC

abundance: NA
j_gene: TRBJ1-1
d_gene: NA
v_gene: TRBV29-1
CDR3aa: CGVAGTRMNTEAFF
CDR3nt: TGCGGGGTTGCGGGGACTCGTATGAACACTGAAGCTTTCTTT

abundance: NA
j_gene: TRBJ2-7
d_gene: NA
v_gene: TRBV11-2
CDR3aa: CASSLGAAGEQYF
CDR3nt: TGTGCCAGCAGCTTAGGTGCCGCGGGGGAGCAGTACTTC

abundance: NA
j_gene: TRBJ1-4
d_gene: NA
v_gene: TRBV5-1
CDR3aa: CASSFSGLINEKLFF
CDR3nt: TGCGCCAGCAGCTTCTCGGGACTTATTAATGAAAAACTGTTTTTT

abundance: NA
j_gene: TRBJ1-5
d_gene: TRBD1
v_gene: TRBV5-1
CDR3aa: CASSPDRATRPQHF
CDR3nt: TGCGCCAGCAGCCCCGACAGGGCGACTCGGCCCCAGCATTTT

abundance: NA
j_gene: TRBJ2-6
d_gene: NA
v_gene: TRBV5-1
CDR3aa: CASSATGGPKYSGANVLTF
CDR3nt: TGCGCCAGCAGTGCAACTGGGGGCCCGAAATACTCTGGGGCCAACGTCCTGACTTTC

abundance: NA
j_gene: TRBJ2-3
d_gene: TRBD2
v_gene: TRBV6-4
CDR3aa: CASSDSAGGPDTQYF
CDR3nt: TGTGCCAGCAGTGACTCAGCGGGAGGGCCAGATACGCAGTATTTT

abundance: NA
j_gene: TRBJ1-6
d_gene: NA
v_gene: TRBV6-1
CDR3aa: CASSRETYNSPLHF
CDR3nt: TGTGCCAGCAGTCGGGAGACCTATAATTCACCCCTCCACTTT

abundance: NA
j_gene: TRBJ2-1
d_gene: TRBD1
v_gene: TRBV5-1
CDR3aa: CASSLGDRVDNEQFF
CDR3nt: TGCGCCAGCAGCTTGGGGGACAGGGTCGACAATGAGCAGTTCTTC

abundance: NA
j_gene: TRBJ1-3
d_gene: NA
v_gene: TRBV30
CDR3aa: CAWSVPRVAGNTIYF
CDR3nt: TGTGCCTGGAGTGTACCCAGGGTTGCCGGAAACACCATATATTTT

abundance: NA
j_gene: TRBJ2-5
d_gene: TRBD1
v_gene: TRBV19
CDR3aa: CASSSARDRVETQYF
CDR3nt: TGTGCCAGTTCTTCTGCCCGCGACAGGGTAGAGACCCAGTACTTC

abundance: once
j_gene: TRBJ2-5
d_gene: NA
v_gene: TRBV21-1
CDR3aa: CASSNSPRREDRETQYF
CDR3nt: TGTGCCAGCAGCAATTCCCCGAGGAGGGAGGACCGGGAGACCCAGTACTTC

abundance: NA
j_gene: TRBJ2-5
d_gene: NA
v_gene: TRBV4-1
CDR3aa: CASSGVSREQETQYF
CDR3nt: TGCGCCAGCAGCGGGGTGAGCCGGGAGCAAGAGACCCAGTACTTC

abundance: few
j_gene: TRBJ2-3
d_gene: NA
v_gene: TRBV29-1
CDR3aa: CSVSGFPPDTQYF
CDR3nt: TGCAGCGTTTCCGGGTTTCCCCCAGATACGCAGTATTTT

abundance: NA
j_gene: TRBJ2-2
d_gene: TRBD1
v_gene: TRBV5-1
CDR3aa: CASYQTGGTGELFF
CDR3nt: TGCGCCAGCTACCAGACAGGGGGTACCGGGGAGCTGTTTTTT

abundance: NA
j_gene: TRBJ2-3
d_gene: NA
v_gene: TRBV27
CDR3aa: CASSPSTDTQYF
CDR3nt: TGTGCCAGCAGCCCTAGCACAGATACGCAGTATTTT

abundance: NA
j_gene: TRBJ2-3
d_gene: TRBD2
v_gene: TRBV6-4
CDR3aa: CASSELAGEGTDTQYF
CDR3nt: TGTGCCAGCAGCGAACTAGCGGGAGAGGGCACAGATACGCAGTATTTT

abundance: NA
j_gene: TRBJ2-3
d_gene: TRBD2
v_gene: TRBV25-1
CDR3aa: CASSCRLAGGYSLDTQYF
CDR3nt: TGTGCCAGCAGTTGTCGACTAGCGGGAGGCTACAGTTTGGATACGCAGTATTTT

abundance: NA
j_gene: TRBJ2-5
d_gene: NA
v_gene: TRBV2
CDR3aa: CASTIAKETQYF
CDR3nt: TGTGCCAGCACTATAGCAAAGGAGACCCAGTACTTC

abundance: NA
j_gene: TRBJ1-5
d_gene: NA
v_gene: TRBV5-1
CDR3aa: CASSLSRGWQHF
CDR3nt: TGCGCCAGCAGCTTGTCACGGGGGTGGCAGCATTTT

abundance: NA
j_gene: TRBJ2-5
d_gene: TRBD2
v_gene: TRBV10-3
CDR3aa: CAISADKRGYQETQYF
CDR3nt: TGTGCCATCAGTGCGGACAAGCGGGGATACCAAGAGACCCAGTACTTC

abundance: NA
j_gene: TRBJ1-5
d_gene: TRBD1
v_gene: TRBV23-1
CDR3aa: CASSQSGQGARQPQHF
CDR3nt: TGCGCCAGCAGTCAATCTGGACAGGGGGCCCGGCAGCCCCAGCATTTT

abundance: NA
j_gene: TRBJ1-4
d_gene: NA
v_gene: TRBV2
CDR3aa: CASRQTQGGRTNEKLFF
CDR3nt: TGTGCCAGCAGACAGACCCAGGGAGGGCGGACTAATGAAAAACTGTTTTTT

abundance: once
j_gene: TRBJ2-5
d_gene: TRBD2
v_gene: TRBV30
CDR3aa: CAWSALAVQETQYF
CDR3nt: TGTGCCTGGAGTGCGCTAGCGGTCCAAGAGACCCAGTACTTC

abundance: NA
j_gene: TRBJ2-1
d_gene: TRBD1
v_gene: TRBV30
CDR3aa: CAWSAGQGRPKKEQFF
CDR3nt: TGTGCCTGGAGCGCGGGACAGGGGAGGCCCAAGAAAGAGCAGTTCTTC

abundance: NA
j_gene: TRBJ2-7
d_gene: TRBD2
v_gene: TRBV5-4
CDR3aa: CASSAGPGLAGVGQYF
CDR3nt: TGTGCCAGCAGCGCAGGACCGGGACTAGCGGGAGTCGGTCAGTACTTC

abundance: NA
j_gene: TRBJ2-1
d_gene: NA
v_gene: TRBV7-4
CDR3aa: CASSVRDWNYNEQFF
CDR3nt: TGTGCCAGCAGCGTCCGGGACTGGAACTACAATGAGCAGTTCTTC

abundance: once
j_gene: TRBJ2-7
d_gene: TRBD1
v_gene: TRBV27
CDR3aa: CASRTGEWSYEQYF
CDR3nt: TGTGCCAGCAGGACAGGGGAATGGAGCTACGAGCAGTACTTC

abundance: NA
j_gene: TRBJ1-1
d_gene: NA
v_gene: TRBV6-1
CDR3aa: CATPKGGSNTEAFF
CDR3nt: TGTGCCACCCCGAAGGGGGGGAGCAACACTGAAGCTTTCTTT

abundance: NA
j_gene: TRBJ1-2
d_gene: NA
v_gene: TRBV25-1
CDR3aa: CASRQNYGYTF
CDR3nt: TGTGCCAGCAGACAGAACTATGGCTACACCTTC

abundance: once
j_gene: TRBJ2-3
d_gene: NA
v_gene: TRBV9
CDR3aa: CASSVTFTDTQYF
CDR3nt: TGTGCCAGCAGCGTAACATTCACAGATACGCAGTATTTT

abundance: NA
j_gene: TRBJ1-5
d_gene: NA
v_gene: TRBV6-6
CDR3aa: CASRHSGEEQPQHF
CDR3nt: TGTGCCAGCAGGCACTCGGGGGAAGAACAGCCCCAGCATTTT

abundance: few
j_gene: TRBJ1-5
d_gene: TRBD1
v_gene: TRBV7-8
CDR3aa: CASSRDRGHHQPQHF
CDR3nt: TGTGCCAGCAGCCGCGACAGGGGCCACCATCAGCCCCAGCATTTT

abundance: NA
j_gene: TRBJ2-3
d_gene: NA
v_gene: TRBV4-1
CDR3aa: CASSQELARLTDTQYF
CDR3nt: TGCGCCAGCAGCCAAGAACTAGCCCGCCTCACAGATACGCAGTATTTT

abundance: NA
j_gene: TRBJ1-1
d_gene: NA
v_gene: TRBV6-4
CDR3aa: CGPPIHTEAFF
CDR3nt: TGTGGGCCCCCGATCCACACTGAAGCTTTCTTT

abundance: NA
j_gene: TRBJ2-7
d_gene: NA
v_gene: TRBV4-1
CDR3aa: CASSQAPPGGSGTYEQYF
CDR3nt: TGCGCCAGCAGCCAAGCCCCTCCGGGTGGTAGCGGAACCTACGAGCAGTACTTC

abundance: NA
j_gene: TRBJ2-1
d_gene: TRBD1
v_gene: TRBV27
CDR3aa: CASSPNPAGQGRDEQFF
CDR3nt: TGTGCCAGCAGCCCAAACCCCGCGGGACAGGGTAGGGATGAGCAGTTCTTC

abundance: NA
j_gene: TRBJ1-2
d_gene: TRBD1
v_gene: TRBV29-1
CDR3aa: CSVDGTTGSYGYTF
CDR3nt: TGCAGCGTTGACGGTACGACAGGGAGCTATGGCTACACCTTC